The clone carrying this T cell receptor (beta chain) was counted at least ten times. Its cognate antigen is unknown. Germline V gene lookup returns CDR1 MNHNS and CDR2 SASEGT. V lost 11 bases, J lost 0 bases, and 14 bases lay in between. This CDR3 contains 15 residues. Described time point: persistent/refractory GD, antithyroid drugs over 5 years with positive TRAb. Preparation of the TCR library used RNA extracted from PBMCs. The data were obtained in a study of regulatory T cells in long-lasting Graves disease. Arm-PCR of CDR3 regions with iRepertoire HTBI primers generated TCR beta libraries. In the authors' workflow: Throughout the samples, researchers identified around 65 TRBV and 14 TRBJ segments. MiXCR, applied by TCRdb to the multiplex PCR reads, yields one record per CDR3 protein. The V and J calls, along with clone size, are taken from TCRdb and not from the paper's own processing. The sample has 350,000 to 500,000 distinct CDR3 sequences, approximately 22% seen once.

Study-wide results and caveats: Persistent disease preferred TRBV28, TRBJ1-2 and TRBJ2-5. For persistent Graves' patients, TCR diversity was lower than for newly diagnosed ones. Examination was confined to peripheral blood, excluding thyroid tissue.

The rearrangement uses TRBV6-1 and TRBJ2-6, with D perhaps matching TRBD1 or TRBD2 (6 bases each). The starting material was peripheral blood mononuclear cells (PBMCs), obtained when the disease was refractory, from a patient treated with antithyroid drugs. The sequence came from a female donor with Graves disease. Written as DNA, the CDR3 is TGTGCCCGCCGAAGGGGGGCCTCTGGGGCCAACGTCCTGACTTTC. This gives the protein CARRRGASGANVLTF.